One TCR beta chain is described in this entry. What antigen it recognizes has not been identified. Within one base of it there is no much larger clone, and no base qualities were kept. TCR CDR3 regions were amplified from genomic DNA by multiplex PCR using the deep immunoSEQ assay. For each cell subset, the extracted genomic DNA was distributed evenly across all wells of several immunoSEQ 96-well plates, and each plate served as one replicate. Each replicate PCR for unsorted PBMC received roughly 300 ng genomic DNA, equal to 30,000 or so T cell genomes. Ten immunoSEQ deep assay plates were used to sequence unsorted PBMC genomic DNA. The purified libraries were quantified using a Qubit 3.0 fluorometer, sized with a Bioanalyzer 2100, and then quantified again using the KAPA Library Quantification kit. A separate single-read 150-cycle Illumina NextSeq 550 flow cell was used to sequence each immunoSEQ 96-well plate. For the original study's pipeline: Because only junctional sequences without quality scores were contained in the immunoSEQ output, filtering matching that applied to full-length reads could not be performed. Sequences were annotated with PyIR, a Python wrapper for IgBLAST v1.9, and V/J genes and CDR3 were assigned using IMGT germline references. Reads were filtered out if the reads had weak V/J assignments (E-value above 1e-6), no CDR3, stop codons, out-of-frame junctions, or ambiguous translated residues. V3J clonotypes were defined as sequences sharing the same inferred V gene, J gene, and CDR3 amino acid sequence. Percentage overlap between repertoires was computed as shared unique clonotypes divided by the size of the smaller repertoire. Richness of each repertoire was evaluated using RTK rarefaction, the Chao1 estimator, and Recon v2.1 estimates of unobserved clonotypes. Here the immuneACCESS table is served through TCRdb, limited to in-frame sequences with V and J called. Missing clones are a known gap in these copies; in checked studies unresolved V genes cover under half, and the rest lacks a known reason. V and J calls and clone size are as listed in that table; D and trimming were resolved from the DNA. Here the sample has more than 400,000 clones; about 72% occur a single time. The top ten constitute around 13% of the sample.

This entry belongs to a study of shared clonotypes between healthy human individuals (dated by TCRdb to about 2020). In the study overall: The cohort comprised two women and a few men aged 18 to 49 years. Blood TCR repertoires of about 5 healthy adults were deeply sequenced to estimate repertoire size and the extent of clonotype sharing between individuals. To increase sequencing depth and limit assay-specific biases, TCR repertoire library preparation and sequencing were carried out by different laboratories using diverse techniques. Between about 0.85 and 10 billion PBMCs per donor were obtained by leukapheresis. Beyond this particular receptor, the publication reports: Sampling was restricted to blood, and TCR repertoires in tissues likely differ from the TCR repertoires found in blood. The genetic and exposure-history diversity represented was limited by the small number of donors. Pairwise subsampling indicated that sequencing depth was expected to affect the degree of clonotype sharing among donors.

The donors were healthy, HIV-negative adults with no recently reported acute infections or vaccinations. Every donor was a Caucasian adult residing in Nashville, Tennessee, USA. For unsorted samples, roughly 86 million PBMCs were counted and genomic DNA was extracted with the QIAamp DNA Blood Mini kit. Blood was collected by leukapheresis, and PBMCs were isolated by Ficoll-Histopaque density gradient centrifugation and then cryopreserved in liquid nitrogen vapor phase. Spanning cysteine to phenylalanine, the CDR3 consists of 15 amino acids. Left in the record is the CDR3 DNA by itself, 45 bases read in frame from the first base. The germline V gene yields SQVTM for CDR1 and ANQGSEA for CDR2. V is cut back by 7 bases and J by 4 bases, with 10 bases in the junction unmatched.

The clonotype was recovered from a woman aged 40 to 50 in good health. Some clones in this sample may be carry-over from other donors' samples. Rearrangement joined TRBV29-1 to TRBJ2-5, with 12 junctional bases fitting TRBD1. The specimen was PBMCs. The CDR3 region: CSGAPGQGALETQYF. The sequence in DNA is TGCAGCGGTGCTCCGGGACAGGGGGCTTTAGAGACCCAGTACTTC.